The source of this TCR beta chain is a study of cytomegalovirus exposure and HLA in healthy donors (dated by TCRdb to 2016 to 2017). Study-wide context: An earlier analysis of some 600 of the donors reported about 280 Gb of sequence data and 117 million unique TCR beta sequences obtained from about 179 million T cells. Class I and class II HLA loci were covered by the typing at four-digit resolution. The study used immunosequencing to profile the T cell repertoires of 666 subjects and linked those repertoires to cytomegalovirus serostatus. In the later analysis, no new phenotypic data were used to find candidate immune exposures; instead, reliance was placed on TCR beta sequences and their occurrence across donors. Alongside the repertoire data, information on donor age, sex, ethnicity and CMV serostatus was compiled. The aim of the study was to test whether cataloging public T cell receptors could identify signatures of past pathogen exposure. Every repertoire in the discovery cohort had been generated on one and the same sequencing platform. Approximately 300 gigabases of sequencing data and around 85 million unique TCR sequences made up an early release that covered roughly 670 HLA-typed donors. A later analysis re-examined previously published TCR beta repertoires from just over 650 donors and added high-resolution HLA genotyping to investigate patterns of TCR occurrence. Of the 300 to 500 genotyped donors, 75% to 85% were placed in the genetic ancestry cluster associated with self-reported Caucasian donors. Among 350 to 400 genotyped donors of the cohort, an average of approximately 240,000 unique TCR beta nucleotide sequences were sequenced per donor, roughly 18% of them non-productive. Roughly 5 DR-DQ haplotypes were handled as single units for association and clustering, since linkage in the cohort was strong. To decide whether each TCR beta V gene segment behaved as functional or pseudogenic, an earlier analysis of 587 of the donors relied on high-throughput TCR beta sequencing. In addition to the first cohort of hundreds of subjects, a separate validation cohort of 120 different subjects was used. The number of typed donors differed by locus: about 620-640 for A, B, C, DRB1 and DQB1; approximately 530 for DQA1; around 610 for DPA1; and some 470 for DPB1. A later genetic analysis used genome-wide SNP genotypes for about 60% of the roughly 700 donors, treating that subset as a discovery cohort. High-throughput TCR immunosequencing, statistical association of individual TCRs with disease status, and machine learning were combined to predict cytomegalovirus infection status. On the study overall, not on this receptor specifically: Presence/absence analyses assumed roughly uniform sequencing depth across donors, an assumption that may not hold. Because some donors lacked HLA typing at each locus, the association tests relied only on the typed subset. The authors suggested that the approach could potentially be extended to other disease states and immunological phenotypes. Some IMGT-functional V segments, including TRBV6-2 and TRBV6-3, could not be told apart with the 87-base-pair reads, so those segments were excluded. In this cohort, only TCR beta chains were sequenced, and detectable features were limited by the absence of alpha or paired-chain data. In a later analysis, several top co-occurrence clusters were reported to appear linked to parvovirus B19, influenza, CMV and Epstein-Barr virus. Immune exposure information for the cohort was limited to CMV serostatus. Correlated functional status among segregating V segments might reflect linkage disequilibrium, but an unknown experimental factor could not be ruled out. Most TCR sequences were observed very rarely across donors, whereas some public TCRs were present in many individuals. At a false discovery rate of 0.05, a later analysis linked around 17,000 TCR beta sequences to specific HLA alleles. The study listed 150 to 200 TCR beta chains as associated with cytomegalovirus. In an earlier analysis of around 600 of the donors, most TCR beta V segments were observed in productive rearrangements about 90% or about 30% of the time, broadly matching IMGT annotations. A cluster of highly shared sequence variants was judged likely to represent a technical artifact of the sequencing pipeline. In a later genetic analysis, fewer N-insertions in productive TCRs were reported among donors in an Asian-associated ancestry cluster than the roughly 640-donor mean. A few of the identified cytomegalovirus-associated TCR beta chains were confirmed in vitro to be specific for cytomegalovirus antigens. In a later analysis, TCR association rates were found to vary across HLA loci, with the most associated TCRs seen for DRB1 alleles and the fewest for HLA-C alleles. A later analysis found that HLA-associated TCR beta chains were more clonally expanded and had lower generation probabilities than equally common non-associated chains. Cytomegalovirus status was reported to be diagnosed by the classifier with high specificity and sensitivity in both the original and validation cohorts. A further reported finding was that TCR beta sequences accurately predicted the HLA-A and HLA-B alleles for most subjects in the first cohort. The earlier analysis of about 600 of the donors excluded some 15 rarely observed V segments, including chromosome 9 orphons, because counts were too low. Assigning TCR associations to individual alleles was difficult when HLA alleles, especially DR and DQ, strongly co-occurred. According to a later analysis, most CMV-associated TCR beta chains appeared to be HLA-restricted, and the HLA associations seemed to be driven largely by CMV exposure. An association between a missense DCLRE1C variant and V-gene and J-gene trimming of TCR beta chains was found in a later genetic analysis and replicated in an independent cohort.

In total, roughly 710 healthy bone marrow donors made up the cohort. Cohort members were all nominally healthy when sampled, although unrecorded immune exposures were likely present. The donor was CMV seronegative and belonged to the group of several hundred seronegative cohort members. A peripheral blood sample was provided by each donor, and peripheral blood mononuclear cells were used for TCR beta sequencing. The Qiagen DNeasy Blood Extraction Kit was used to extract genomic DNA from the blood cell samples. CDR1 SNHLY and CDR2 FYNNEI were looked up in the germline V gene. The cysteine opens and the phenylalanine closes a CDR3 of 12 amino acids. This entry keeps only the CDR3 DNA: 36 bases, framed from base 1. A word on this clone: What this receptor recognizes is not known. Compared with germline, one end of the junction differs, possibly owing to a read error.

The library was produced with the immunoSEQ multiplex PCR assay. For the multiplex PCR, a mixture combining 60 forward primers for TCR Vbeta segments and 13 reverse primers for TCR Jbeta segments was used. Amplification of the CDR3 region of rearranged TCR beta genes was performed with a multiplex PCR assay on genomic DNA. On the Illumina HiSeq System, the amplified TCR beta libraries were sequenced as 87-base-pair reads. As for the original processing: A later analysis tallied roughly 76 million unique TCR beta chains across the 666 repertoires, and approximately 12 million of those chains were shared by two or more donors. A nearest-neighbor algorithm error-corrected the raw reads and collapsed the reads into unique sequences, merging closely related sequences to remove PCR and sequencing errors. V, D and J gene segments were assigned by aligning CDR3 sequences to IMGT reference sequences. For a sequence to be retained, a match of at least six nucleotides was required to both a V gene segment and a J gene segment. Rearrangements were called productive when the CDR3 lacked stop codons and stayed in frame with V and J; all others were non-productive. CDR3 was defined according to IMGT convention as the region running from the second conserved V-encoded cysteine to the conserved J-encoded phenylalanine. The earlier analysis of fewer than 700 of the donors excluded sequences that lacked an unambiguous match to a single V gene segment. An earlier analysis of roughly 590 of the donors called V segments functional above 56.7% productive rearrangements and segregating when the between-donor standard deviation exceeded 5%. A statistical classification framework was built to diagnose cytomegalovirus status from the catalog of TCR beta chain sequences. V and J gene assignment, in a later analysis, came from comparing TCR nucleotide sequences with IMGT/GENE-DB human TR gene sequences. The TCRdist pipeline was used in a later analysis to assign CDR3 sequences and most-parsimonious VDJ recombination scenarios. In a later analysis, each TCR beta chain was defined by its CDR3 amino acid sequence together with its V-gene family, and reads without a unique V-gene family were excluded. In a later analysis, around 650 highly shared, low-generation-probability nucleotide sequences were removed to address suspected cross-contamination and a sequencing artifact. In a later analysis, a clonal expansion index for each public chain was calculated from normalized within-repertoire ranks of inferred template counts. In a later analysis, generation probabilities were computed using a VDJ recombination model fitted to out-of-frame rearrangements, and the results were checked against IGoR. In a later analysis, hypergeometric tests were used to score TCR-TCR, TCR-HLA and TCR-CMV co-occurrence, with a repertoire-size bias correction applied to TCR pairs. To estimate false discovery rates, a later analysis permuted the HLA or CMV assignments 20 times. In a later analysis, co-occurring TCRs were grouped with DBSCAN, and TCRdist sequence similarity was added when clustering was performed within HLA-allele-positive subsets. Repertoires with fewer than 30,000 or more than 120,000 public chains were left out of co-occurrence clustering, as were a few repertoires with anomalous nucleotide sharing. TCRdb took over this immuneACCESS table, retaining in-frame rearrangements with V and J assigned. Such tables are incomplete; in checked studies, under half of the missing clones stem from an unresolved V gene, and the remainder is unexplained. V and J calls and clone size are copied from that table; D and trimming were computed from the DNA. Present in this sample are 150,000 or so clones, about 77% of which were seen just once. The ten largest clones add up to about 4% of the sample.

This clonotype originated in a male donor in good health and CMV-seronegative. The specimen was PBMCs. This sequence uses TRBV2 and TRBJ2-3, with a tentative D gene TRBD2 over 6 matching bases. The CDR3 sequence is CASDQYRDSGDF. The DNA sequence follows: TGTGCCAGCGACCAATATCGGGACTCCGGGGATTTT.